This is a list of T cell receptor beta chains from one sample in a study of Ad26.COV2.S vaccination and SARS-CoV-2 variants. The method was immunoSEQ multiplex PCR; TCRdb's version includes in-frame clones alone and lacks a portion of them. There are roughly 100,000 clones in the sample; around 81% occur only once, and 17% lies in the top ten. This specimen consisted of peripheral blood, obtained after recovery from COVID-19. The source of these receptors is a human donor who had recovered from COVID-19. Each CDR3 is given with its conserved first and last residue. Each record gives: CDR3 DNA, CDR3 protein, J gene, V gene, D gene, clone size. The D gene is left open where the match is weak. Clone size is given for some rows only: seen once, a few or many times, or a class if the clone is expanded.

CDR3nt: TGCGCCAGCAGCCAAGCTGCGAGACTAGACTACGAGCAGTACTTC; CDR3aa: CASSQAARLDYEQYF; j_gene: TRBJ2-7; v_gene: TRBV4-1; d_gene: -; abundance: -
CDR3nt: TGTGCCAGCAGCGAGCAGGGGGTGGCCTACAATGAGCAGTTCTTC; CDR3aa: CASSEQGVAYNEQFF; j_gene: TRBJ2-1; v_gene: TRBV2; d_gene: TRBD1; abundance: -
CDR3nt: TGTGCCATCGGGGCTAGCGGACGGGATACGCAGTATTTT; CDR3aa: CAIGASGRDTQYF; j_gene: TRBJ2-3; v_gene: TRBV6-6; d_gene: TRBD2; abundance: -
CDR3nt: TGTGCCAGCAGCTCGTCAGGCTATGGCTACACCTTC; CDR3aa: CASSSSGYGYTF; j_gene: TRBJ1-2; v_gene: TRBV7-2; d_gene: -; abundance: -
CDR3nt: TGTGCCAGCAGTCGGGACAGGGGAAATCAGCCCCAGCATTTT; CDR3aa: CASSRDRGNQPQHF; j_gene: TRBJ1-5; v_gene: TRBV5-6; d_gene: TRBD1; abundance: -
CDR3nt: TGTGCCTGGTCTTCGGGCTCTGGAAACACCATATATTTT; CDR3aa: CAWSSGSGNTIYF; j_gene: TRBJ1-3; v_gene: TRBV30; d_gene: -; abundance: few
CDR3nt: TGTGCCAGCAGCCAAGATCGGGACAGGCCGAGGGCAGAGACCCAGTACTTC; CDR3aa: CASSQDRDRPRAETQYF; j_gene: TRBJ2-5; v_gene: TRBV3-1/TRBV3-2; d_gene: TRBD1; abundance: -
CDR3nt: TGTGCCAGCAGCCTCCGGACAGGGAGTCTCGCAACTAATGAAAAACTGTTTTTT; CDR3aa: CASSLRTGSLATNEKLFF; j_gene: TRBJ1-4; v_gene: TRBV5-4; d_gene: TRBD1; abundance: once
CDR3nt: TGTGCCAGCAGCGTAGGAACGGGGGCCACAGATACGCAGTATTTT; CDR3aa: CASSVGTGATDTQYF; j_gene: TRBJ2-3; v_gene: TRBV9; d_gene: -; abundance: -
CDR3nt: TGTGCCAGCAGCTCATGGACAGGGTTCGATCAGCCCCAGCATTTT; CDR3aa: CASSSWTGFDQPQHF; j_gene: TRBJ1-5; v_gene: TRBV7-9; d_gene: TRBD1; abundance: few
CDR3nt: TGTGCCAGCAGTTATTCCGTGAACACTGAAGCTTTCTTT; CDR3aa: CASSYSVNTEAFF; j_gene: TRBJ1-1; v_gene: TRBV6-2/TRBV6-3; d_gene: -; abundance: -
CDR3nt: TGCGCCAGCAGACCGGACAGAGAATTCAGTACCCTCCACTTT; CDR3aa: CASRPDREFSTLHF; j_gene: TRBJ1-6; v_gene: TRBV10-2; d_gene: -; abundance: -
CDR3nt: TGCGCCAGCAGCTTGGGGGGGAGAGTCACTGAAGCTTTCTTT; CDR3aa: CASSLGGRVTEAFF; j_gene: TRBJ1-1; v_gene: TRBV5-1; d_gene: -; abundance: -
CDR3nt: TGTGCCAGCAGTTACGAGGGAGTAGGTACGCAGTATTTT; CDR3aa: CASSYEGVGTQYF; j_gene: TRBJ2-3; v_gene: TRBV6-2/TRBV6-3; d_gene: -; abundance: once
CDR3nt: TGTGCCAGCAGCTTGGTAGACCGGGACAACTATGGCTACACCTTC; CDR3aa: CASSLVDRDNYGYTF; j_gene: TRBJ1-2; v_gene: TRBV5-6; d_gene: -; abundance: -
CDR3nt: TGTGCCAGCAGCCTACAGATGCTTAATGAAAAACTGTTTTTT; CDR3aa: CASSLQMLNEKLFF; j_gene: TRBJ1-4; v_gene: TRBV4-2; d_gene: -; abundance: -
CDR3nt: TGTGCCAGCAGCCAACGGGGGCAGGGAAACACCATATATTTT; CDR3aa: CASSQRGQGNTIYF; j_gene: TRBJ1-3; v_gene: TRBV3-1/TRBV3-2; d_gene: -; abundance: -
CDR3nt: TGTGCCAGCAGCTTAGTGACAGAGGATGGAAAACTGTTTTTT; CDR3aa: CASSLVTEDGKLFF; j_gene: TRBJ1-4; v_gene: TRBV7-2; d_gene: -; abundance: -
CDR3nt: TGTGCCAGTAGTATAGCGGGGGGAGGGGTAGGAGATACGCAGTATTTT; CDR3aa: CASSIAGGGVGDTQYF; j_gene: TRBJ2-3; v_gene: TRBV19; d_gene: TRBD2; abundance: -
CDR3nt: TGCGCCAGCAGCTTAGTTACAGCCACAGAGCAGTACTTC; CDR3aa: CASSLVTATEQYF; j_gene: TRBJ2-7; v_gene: TRBV5-1; d_gene: -; abundance: -
CDR3nt: TGCGCCAGCAGCCAAGAAACGTGGAGTGAAGCTTTCTTT; CDR3aa: CASSQETWSEAFF; j_gene: TRBJ1-1; v_gene: TRBV4-3; d_gene: -; abundance: few
CDR3nt: TGTGCCAGCAGCTTGAGGGAATACACAGATACGCAGTATTTT; CDR3aa: CASSLREYTDTQYF; j_gene: TRBJ2-3; v_gene: TRBV5-4; d_gene: -; abundance: -
CDR3nt: TGCAGCGTTCGATTACCGGGACTCAAATACGAGCAGTACTTC; CDR3aa: CSVRLPGLKYEQYF; j_gene: TRBJ2-7; v_gene: TRBV29-1; d_gene: -; abundance: -
CDR3nt: TGTGCCAGCACAGACGGACAGATGACATATGGCTACACCTTC; CDR3aa: CASTDGQMTYGYTF; j_gene: TRBJ1-2; v_gene: TRBV28; d_gene: -; abundance: -
CDR3nt: TGTGCCAGCAGACGACCAGCCAGGGTAGATGAAAAACTGTTTTTT; CDR3aa: CASRRPARVDEKLFF; j_gene: TRBJ1-4; v_gene: TRBV7-6; d_gene: -; abundance: few
CDR3nt: TGCAGCGTGGGTAGGCAGAACACTGAAGCTTTCTTT; CDR3aa: CSVGRQNTEAFF; j_gene: TRBJ1-1; v_gene: TRBV29-1; d_gene: -; abundance: -
CDR3nt: TGTGCCAGCAGCTTAGGAGCCGAAAACAATGAGCAGTTCTTC; CDR3aa: CASSLGAENNEQFF; j_gene: TRBJ2-1; v_gene: TRBV11-3; d_gene: -; abundance: -
CDR3nt: TGTGCCAGCAGTTCAACAGGGTGGTGGACTGAAGCTTTCTTT; CDR3aa: CASSSTGWWTEAFF; j_gene: TRBJ1-1; v_gene: TRBV28; d_gene: -; abundance: -
CDR3nt: TGTGCCAGCAGTGAATACGTGATAGGGAAAGAGACCCAGTACTTC; CDR3aa: CASSEYVIGKETQYF; j_gene: TRBJ2-5; v_gene: TRBV2; d_gene: -; abundance: -
CDR3nt: TGCGCCAGCAGTGAGTCGAGACAGGGTTTGTATGGCTACACCTTC; CDR3aa: CASSESRQGLYGYTF; j_gene: TRBJ1-2; v_gene: TRBV10-2; d_gene: TRBD1; abundance: -
CDR3nt: TGTGCCAGCAGCACCCACAGGGGGCCCTTGAACACTGAAGCTTTCTTT; CDR3aa: CASSTHRGPLNTEAFF; j_gene: TRBJ1-1; v_gene: TRBV11-2; d_gene: TRBD1; abundance: -
CDR3nt: TGTGCCAGCATCCGGGGGGGGAGCAATCAGCCCCAGCATTTT; CDR3aa: CASIRGGSNQPQHF; j_gene: TRBJ1-5; v_gene: TRBV6-4; d_gene: -; abundance: -
CDR3nt: TGTGCCAGCAGCCCGGGGACGCTCGGCGCTGAAGCTTTCTTT; CDR3aa: CASSPGTLGAEAFF; j_gene: TRBJ1-1; v_gene: TRBV9; d_gene: -; abundance: -
CDR3nt: TGCGCCAGCAGCCTACTATTACGACTAGCGGGGAGGTATAACGGGGAGCTGTTTTTT; CDR3aa: CASSLLLRLAGRYNGELFF; j_gene: TRBJ2-2; v_gene: TRBV5-1; d_gene: TRBD2; abundance: -
CDR3nt: TGTGCCAGCAGCCAAGATCTGATAGTCAGGGGGTTTTCTGGGGCCAACGTCCTGACTTTC; CDR3aa: CASSQDLIVRGFSGANVLTF; j_gene: TRBJ2-6; v_gene: TRBV4-2; d_gene: TRBD1; abundance: -
CDR3nt: TGTGCCTGGAGAGGGGCGGGGGGATATCAGCCCCAGCATTTT; CDR3aa: CAWRGAGGYQPQHF; j_gene: TRBJ1-5; v_gene: TRBV30; d_gene: -; abundance: -
CDR3nt: TGTGCCAGCACCGGGACAGGGGGCGAAACCACCAATGAGCAGTTCTTC; CDR3aa: CASTGTGGETTNEQFF; j_gene: TRBJ2-1; v_gene: TRBV11-3; d_gene: TRBD1; abundance: -
CDR3nt: TGTGCCAGCAGTGCCGCCAGGGGGGAAGATACGCAGTATTTT; CDR3aa: CASSAARGEDTQYF; j_gene: TRBJ2-3; v_gene: TRBV28; d_gene: -; abundance: -
CDR3nt: TGTGCCAGCAGTTTCCCCGAGGGACAGGGGGACAATCAGCCCCAGCATTTT; CDR3aa: CASSFPEGQGDNQPQHF; j_gene: TRBJ1-5; v_gene: TRBV28; d_gene: TRBD1; abundance: few
CDR3nt: TGTGCCACCAGTGATGGGGGACAGGGTCTGGAGACCCAGTACTTC; CDR3aa: CATSDGGQGLETQYF; j_gene: TRBJ2-5; v_gene: TRBV24-1; d_gene: TRBD1; abundance: -
CDR3nt: TGTGCCAGCAGCTTCCTCGGACAGGGTGTTTCAGGCTACACCTTC; CDR3aa: CASSFLGQGVSGYTF; j_gene: TRBJ1-2; v_gene: TRBV7-9; d_gene: TRBD1; abundance: -
CDR3nt: TGTGCTAGTGGTTTGGTATACATAAATACGCAGTATTTT; CDR3aa: CASGLVYINTQYF; j_gene: TRBJ2-3; v_gene: TRBV12-5; d_gene: -; abundance: many
CDR3nt: TGTGCCAGCACCACAGGACATTCCGGTGGAAATAGCAATCAGCCCCAGCATTTT; CDR3aa: CASTTGHSGGNSNQPQHF; j_gene: TRBJ1-5; v_gene: TRBV28; d_gene: -; abundance: -
CDR3nt: TGTGCCAGCAGCTCTCAAGCGGATAGCACAGATACGCAGTATTTT; CDR3aa: CASSSQADSTDTQYF; j_gene: TRBJ2-3; v_gene: TRBV7-9; d_gene: -; abundance: -
CDR3nt: TGCAGCGTTGGTGGGCAACTTAACACCGGGGAGCTGTTTTTT; CDR3aa: CSVGGQLNTGELFF; j_gene: TRBJ2-2; v_gene: TRBV29-1; d_gene: -; abundance: few
CDR3nt: TGTGCCAGCAGCTTAGACTCGACAGGAGCGAATGAAAAACTGTTTTTT; CDR3aa: CASSLDSTGANEKLFF; j_gene: TRBJ1-4; v_gene: TRBV7-2; d_gene: -; abundance: once
CDR3nt: TGTGCCAGCAGCCGGGGACAGGGGCCTAACTATGGCTACACCTTC; CDR3aa: CASSRGQGPNYGYTF; j_gene: TRBJ1-2; v_gene: TRBV3-1/TRBV3-2; d_gene: TRBD1; abundance: -
CDR3nt: TGTGCCAGCAGCCCAGCCGGGGCGGGGGCCACTGAAGCTTTCTTT; CDR3aa: CASSPAGAGATEAFF; j_gene: TRBJ1-1; v_gene: TRBV5-6; d_gene: -; abundance: -
CDR3nt: TGCAGCGTTAGCGGGGTTAGCGGGGAGCTGTTTTTT; CDR3aa: CSVSGVSGELFF; j_gene: TRBJ2-2; v_gene: TRBV29-1; d_gene: TRBD2; abundance: -